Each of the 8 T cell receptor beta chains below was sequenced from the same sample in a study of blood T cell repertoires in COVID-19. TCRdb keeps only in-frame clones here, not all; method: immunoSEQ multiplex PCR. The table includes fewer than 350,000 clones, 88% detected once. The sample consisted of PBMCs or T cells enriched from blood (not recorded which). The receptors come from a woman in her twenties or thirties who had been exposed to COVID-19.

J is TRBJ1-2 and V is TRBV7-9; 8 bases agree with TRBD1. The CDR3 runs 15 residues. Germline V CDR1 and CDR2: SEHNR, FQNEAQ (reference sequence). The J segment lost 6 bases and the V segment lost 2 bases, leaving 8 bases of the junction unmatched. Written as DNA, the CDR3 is TGTGCCAGCAGCTTAATCCCCGGACAGGGTCATGGCTACACCTTC. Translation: CASSLIPGQGHGYTF.

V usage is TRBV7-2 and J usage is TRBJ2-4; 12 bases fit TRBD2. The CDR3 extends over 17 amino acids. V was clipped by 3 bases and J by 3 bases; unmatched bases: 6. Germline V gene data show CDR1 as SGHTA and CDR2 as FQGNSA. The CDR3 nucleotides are TGTGCCAGCAGCTTCTCGACTAGCGGGAGTGGCAAAAACATTCAGTACTTC. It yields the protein CASSFSTSGSGKNIQYF.

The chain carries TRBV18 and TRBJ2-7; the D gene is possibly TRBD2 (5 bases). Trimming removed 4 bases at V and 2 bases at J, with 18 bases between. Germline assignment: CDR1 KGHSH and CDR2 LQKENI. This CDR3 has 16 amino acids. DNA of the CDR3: TGTGCCAGCTCACAACTCTCTTCCGGGGTACCCTACGAGCAGTACTTC. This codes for CASSQLSSGVPYEQYF.

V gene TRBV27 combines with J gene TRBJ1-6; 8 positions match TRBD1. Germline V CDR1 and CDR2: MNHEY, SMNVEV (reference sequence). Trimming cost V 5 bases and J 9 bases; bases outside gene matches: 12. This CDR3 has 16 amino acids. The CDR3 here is CASSAVTGDISSPLHF. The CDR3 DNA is TGTGCCAGCAGTGCCGTGACAGGGGATATTAGTTCACCCCTCCACTTT.

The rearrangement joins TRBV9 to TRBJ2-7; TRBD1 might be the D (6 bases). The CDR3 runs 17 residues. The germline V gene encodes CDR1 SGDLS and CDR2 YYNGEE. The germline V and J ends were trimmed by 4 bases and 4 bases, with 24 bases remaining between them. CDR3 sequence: CASSLRENGQYGYEQYF. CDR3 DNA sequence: TGTGCCAGCAGCCTTAGAGAGAATGGACAGTACGGTTACGAGCAGTACTTC.

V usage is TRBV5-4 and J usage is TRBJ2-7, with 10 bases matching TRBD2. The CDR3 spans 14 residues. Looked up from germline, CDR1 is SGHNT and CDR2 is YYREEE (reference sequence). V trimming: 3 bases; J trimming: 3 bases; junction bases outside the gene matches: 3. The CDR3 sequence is CASSSRTSGYEQYF. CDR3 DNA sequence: TGTGCCAGCAGCTCTCGGACTAGCGGCTACGAGCAGTACTTC.

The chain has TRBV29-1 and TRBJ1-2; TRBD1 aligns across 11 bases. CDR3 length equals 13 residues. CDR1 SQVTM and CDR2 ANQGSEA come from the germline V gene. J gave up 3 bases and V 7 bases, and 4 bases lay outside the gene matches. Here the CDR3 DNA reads TGCAGCGGTCAGGGACAGGGGGACTATGGCTACACCTTC. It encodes CSGQGQGDYGYTF.

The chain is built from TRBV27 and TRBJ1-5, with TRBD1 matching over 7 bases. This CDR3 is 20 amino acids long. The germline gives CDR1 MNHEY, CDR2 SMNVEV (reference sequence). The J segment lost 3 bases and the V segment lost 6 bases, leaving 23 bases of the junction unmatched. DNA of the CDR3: TGTGCCAGCAGCCCCGCCCTACCGGGACAGCCTTCCTTCCTCAATCAGCCCCAGCATTTT. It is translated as CASSPALPGQPSFLNQPQHF.